Following are 24 T cell receptor beta chains from one sample sequenced in a study of T-cell reconstitution after alpha-beta-depleted transplantation in children. The library targeted TCRbeta and was prepared with unique molecular identifiers. TCRdb passed the PCR reads through MiXCR, listing each CDR3 protein once. The sample holds around 800,000 distinct CDR3 sequences; under 20% are singletons and the top ten take about 5%. This material consisted of PBMCs, mostly from graft donor cells, taken 360 days after TCRalphabeta/CD19-depleted stem cell transplant. These receptors were collected from a male patient aged 5 to 17 who had a stem cell transplant for acute lymphoblastic leukemia, so the T cells may come from the graft donor.

This clonotype was counted at least ten times. The gene calls are TRBV11-2 and TRBJ2-7, with 15 positions matching TRBD2. Per germline, CDR1 SGHAT and CDR2 FQNNGV. This CDR3 has 17 residues. Trimming at V came to 3 bases and at J to 5 bases, leaving 8 bases not matched to a gene. This chain's CDR3 is CASSFGLAGGSKHEQYF. In nucleotides, the CDR3 is TGTGCCAGCAGCTTTGGACTAGCGGGGGGGAGTAAGCACGAGCAGTACTTC. Filled out from reference TRBV11-2 and TRBJ2-7, the complete variable domain reads EAGVAQSPRYKIIEKRQSVAFWCNPISGHATLYWYQQILGQGPKLLIQFQNNGVVDDSQLPKDRFSAERLKGVDSTLKIQPAKLEDSAVYLCASSFGLAGGSKHEQYFGPGTRLTVT.

This clonotype was recorded many times. The chain's CDR3 is CASSPTSGRSGEQFF. The CDR3, as DNA: TGTGCCAGCAGTCCAACTAGCGGGAGATCGGGTGAGCAGTTCTTC. This rearrangement joins TRBV12-3 or TRBV12-4 to TRBJ2-1; 11 nucleotides agree with TRBD2. V gave up 5 bases and J gave up 9 bases; unmatched junction bases: 9. The CDR3 runs 15 residues.

This clonotype was counted ten times or more. This chain joins TRBV27 and TRBJ1-1; TRBD1 aligns across 10 bases. V lost 5 bases, J lost 4 bases, and 4 bases stayed unmatched. The CDR3 spans 14 residues. Germline CDR1 MNHEY, CDR2 SMNVEV (reference sequence). The CDR3 sequence is CASSPRTGGTEAFF. The CDR3, as DNA: TGTGCCAGCAGTCCCAGGACAGGGGGCACTGAAGCTTTCTTT.

This clonotype turned up a few times. The chain is built from TRBV12-3 or TRBV12-4 and TRBJ2-3; 10 nucleotides match TRBD2. This CDR3 comprises 15 residues. With V trimmed by 3 bases and J by 6 bases, 6 bases remained unmatched. The CDR3 here is CASSFLAGVKDTQYF. CDR3 bases: TGTGCCAGCAGTTTCCTAGCGGGAGTTAAGGATACGCAGTATTTT.

The gene calls are TRBV7-2 and TRBJ2-7; no firm D call. CDR1 is SGHTA, CDR2 FQGNSA, per germline. The V end was cut by 3 bases, the J end by 4 bases, with 13 bases between. The CDR3 covers 14 residues. Written as DNA, the CDR3 is TGTGCCAGCAGCTTTTGGGGAAGACCGTACGAGCAGTACTTC. It encodes CASSFWGRPYEQYF.

This clonotype was recorded a few times. V and J are TRBV29-1 and TRBJ2-1, with D perhaps TRBD2 (6 bases). Looked up from germline, CDR1 is SQVTM and CDR2 is ANQGSEA. The ends were cut back, 4 bases at V and 4 bases at J, with 17 bases in the middle. There are 15 residues in the CDR3. CDR3: CSVVSRGGGYNEQFF. The CDR3, as DNA: TGCAGCGTTGTTTCTCGGGGAGGAGGGTACAATGAGCAGTTCTTC.

This clonotype was picked up many times. This rearrangement joins TRBV12-3 or TRBV12-4 to TRBJ2-1; TRBD1 matches at 8 bases. The CDR3 is made up of 15 amino acids. Germline trimming cut 6 bases from V and 5 bases from J; bases unmatched to any gene: 9. For the CDR3, the DNA is TGTGCCAGCAGCCGAGACAGGGGACCACACAATGAGCAGTTCTTC. Its translation is CASSRDRGPHNEQFF.

The chain is built from TRBV5-1 and TRBJ1-1; no definite D call. V lost 1 base and J lost 0, with 7 bases in between. Germline V gene data show CDR1 as SGHRS and CDR2 as YFSETQ. CDR3 length: 14 amino acids. The CDR3 sequence is CASSLRELNTEAFF. The CDR3, as DNA: TGCGCCAGCAGCTTGCGGGAGTTGAACACTGAAGCTTTCTTT.

The V call is TRBV4-1, the J call TRBJ2-4; D could derive from TRBD1 or TRBD2 (5 bases each). Between the trimmed V and J ends, which lost 2 bases and 0 bases, there was a span of 14 bases. The CDR3 sequence is 17 residues long. From germline, CDR1 is MGHRA and CDR2 YSYEKL. For the CDR3, the DNA is TGCGCCAGCAGCCAACACCCCGTGGGGGTAGCCAAAAACATTCAGTACTTC. Its translation is CASSQHPVGVAKNIQYF.

This sequence joins TRBV15 and TRBJ1-1; 7 bases agree with TRBD1. The CDR3 spans 15 residues. The ends lost 2 bases at V and 6 bases at J; junction bases unmatched: 9. CDR1 and CDR2 (germline): LNHNV, YYDKDF (reference sequence). In nucleotides, the CDR3 is TGTGCCACCAGCAGAAGGGGGCGGGGGGAAGCTGAAGCTTTCTTT. Translation: CATSRRGRGEAEAFF. The variable domain in full, with the rest retrieved from reference TRBV15 and TRBJ1-1, is DAMVIQNPRYQVTQFGKPVTLSCSQTLNHNVMYWYQQKSSQAPKLLFHYYDKDFNNEADTPDNFQSRRPNTSFCFLDIRSPGLGDTAMYLCATSRRGRGEAEAFFGQGTRLTVV.

This chain links TRBV12-3 or TRBV12-4 with TRBJ2-1; a possible D gene is TRBD2 (5 bases). The CDR3 runs to 16 residues. The V gene lost 6 bases and the J gene lost 2 bases, with 17 bases spanning the gap. CDR3 loop: CASRHGTSTPYNEQFF. Written as DNA, the CDR3 is TGTGCCAGCAGACACGGCACTAGTACCCCCTACAATGAGCAGTTCTTC.

The chain employs TRBV5-6 and TRBJ2-7; D is unclear. The germline V gene has CDR1 SGHDT and CDR2 YYEEEE. The CDR3 is 15 residues long. Trimming took 4 bases from V and 7 from J, leaving 21 bases between them. The CDR3 reads CASSLGVGQRWEQYF. For the CDR3, the DNA is TGTGCCAGCAGCCTGGGCGTGGGCCAAAGATGGGAGCAGTACTTC. Full variable domain (outside the CDR3, taken from reference TRBV5-6 and TRBJ2-7): DAGVTQSPTHLIKTRGQQVTLRCSPKSGHDTVSWYQQALGQGPQFIFQYYEEEERQRGNFPDRFSGHQFPNYSSELNVNALLLGDSALYLCASSLGVGQRWEQYFGPGTRLTVT.

CDR3 DNA: TGCAGTGCTAGAGGGGGGACTAGCGGGACTCTCCTCTACAATGAGCAGTTCTTC. Its protein product is CSARGGTSGTLLYNEQFF. This chain uses TRBV20-1 with TRBJ2-1, with 13 bases fitting TRBD2. CDR1 is DFQATT, CDR2 SNEGSKA, per germline (reference sequence). Trimming at V came to 1 base and at J to 3 bases, leaving 9 bases not matched to a gene. CDR3 length: 18 amino acids.

This chain links TRBV27 with TRBJ1-1; D gene unclear. Germline CDR1 is MNHEY and CDR2 is SMNVEV (reference sequence). The length of the CDR3 is 14 residues. The germline V and J ends were trimmed by 6 bases and 4 bases, with 15 bases remaining between them. For the CDR3, the DNA is TGTGCCAGCAGCCTATCCGTAAGAACCACTGAAGCTTTCTTT. It encodes CASSLSVRTTEAFF.

The chain combines TRBV9 with TRBJ2-3, with 11 bases fitting TRBD1. Looked up from germline, CDR1 is SGDLS and CDR2 is YYNGEE. V shed 8 bases and J 2 bases; nucleotides not matched to a gene: 4. CDR3 length: 14 amino acids. CDR3 coding DNA: TGTGCCAGTCGGGACAGGGGGATCACAGATACGCAGTATTTT. It encodes CASRDRGITDTQYF.

DNA for the CDR3: TGTGCCAGCAGCTCCAGAAGATCGCTAGCGGGAGGTGCAGAGACCCAGTACTTC. Residues: CASSSRRSLAGGAETQYF. V is TRBV11-1 and J is TRBJ2-5; the match to TRBD2 covers 11 bases. V shed 4 bases, J shed 4 bases, and the junction held 14 bases outside the gene matches. CDR3 size: 18 residues. Germline CDR1 is SGHAT and CDR2 is FQDESV (reference sequence).

This clonotype was picked up a small number of times. V and J are TRBV12-3 or TRBV12-4 and TRBJ1-2; 10 bases agree with TRBD1. Trimming took 3 bases from V and 1 from J; bases not matched to a gene: 5. The CDR3 is 16 residues long. The CDR3 nucleotides are TGTGCCAGCAGTTTTCCTCGGACAGGGGGTAACTATGGCTACACCTTC. Translation gives CASSFPRTGGNYGYTF.

This clonotype was observed many times. The chain joins TRBV4-2 to TRBJ2-6; D might be TRBD1 (5 bases). CDR1 is LGHNA and CDR2 is YNFKEQ in the germline V gene. The CDR3 is 17 residues long. Trimming stripped 2 bases from V and 2 bases from J, with 13 bases between. The CDR3 reads CASSQNQGRPGANVLTF. In nucleotides, the CDR3 is TGTGCCAGCAGCCAAAACCAGGGAAGACCTGGGGCCAACGTCCTGACTTTC.

The genes are TRBV15 and TRBJ1-3; D is unresolved. Trimming cost V 3 bases and J 3 bases, with 9 bases left between them. The CDR3 length is 14 residues. Germline values: CDR1 LNHNV, CDR2 YYDKDF (reference sequence). The CDR3 loop reads CATSSDGNGNTIYF. Here the CDR3 DNA reads TGTGCCACCAGCAGTGATGGGAATGGAAACACCATATATTTT.

V and J are TRBV29-1 and TRBJ2-7; D unclear. The ends were cut back, 3 bases at V and 1 base at J, with 10 bases in the middle. This CDR3 region has 13 residues. Germline V gives CDR1 SQVTM, CDR2 ANQGSEA. CDR3: CSVERMGSYEQYF. In DNA, the CDR3 is TGCAGCGTTGAGAGGATGGGGTCCTACGAGCAGTACTTC.

This chain joins TRBV5-5 and TRBJ1-1; 7 positions agree with TRBD1. This CDR3 spans 14 amino acids. The germline V gene has CDR1 SGHKS and CDR2 YYEKEE (reference sequence). The V and J ends lost 0 bases and 6 bases, in that order; junction bases with no gene match: 5. CDR3 coding DNA: TGTGCCAGCAGCTTGGTAGGGGGCGCGTCTGAAGCTTTCTTT. This gives the protein CASSLVGGASEAFF.

There are a few counts of this clonotype. This sequence joins TRBV5-1 and TRBJ2-6; possible D gene TRBD1, 6 bases. Germline V gene data show CDR1 as SGHRS and CDR2 as YFSETQ. Trimming took 1 base from V and 1 from J, leaving 9 bases between them. The CDR3 has 16 amino acids. In DNA, the CDR3 is TGCGCCAGCAGCTTGACCACAGGGTCTGGGGCCAACGTCCTGACTTTC. Translated, it gives CASSLTTGSGANVLTF.

The CDR3 sequence is CASSPQGSSYNEQFF. CDR3 nucleotide sequence: TGTGCCAGCAGCCCCCAGGGGTCCTCCTACAATGAGCAGTTCTTC. The chain carries TRBV11-3 and TRBJ2-1; TRBD1 might be the D (6 bases). The germline V and J ends were trimmed by 5 bases and 0 bases, with 11 bases remaining between them. This CDR3 is built from 15 residues. Germline V gene data show CDR1 as SGHNT and CDR2 as YENEEA. Together with reference TRBV11-3 and TRBJ2-1, the CDR3 gives the full variable domain: EAGVVQSPRYKIIEKKQPVAFWCNPISGHNTLYWYLQNLGQGPELLIRYENEEAVDDSQLPKDRFSAERLKGVDSTLKIQPAELGDSAVYLCASSPQGSSYNEQFFGPGTRLTVL.

This clonotype showed up many times. The J gene is TRBJ2-2, the V gene TRBV2; D not resolved. V lost 7 bases, J lost 7 bases, and 7 bases lay in between. The CDR3 totals 11 residues. Per germline, CDR1 SNHLY and CDR2 FYNNEI. This CDR3 is CASNRDGELFF. In nucleotides, the CDR3 is TGTGCCAGCAATCGCGACGGGGAGCTGTTTTTT.